These T cell receptor beta chains were read from a single sample in a study of cytomegalovirus exposure and HLA in healthy donors. The table came from immunoSEQ multiplex PCR; TCRdb's copy has only in-frame clones and leaves some out. The profile covers about 110,000 clones, with 71% appearing a single time and 2.5% to 3.5% taken by the ten largest. The sequencing sample was made of PBMCs. The receptors originated from a female donor in good health and CMV-seronegative. Each CDR3 is given with its conserved first and last residue. D genes are given only for firm matches. Where a row states a size, it is once, few, many or the class of an expanded clone; other rows omit it.

d_call j_call v_call clone_size cdr3_nt cdr3_aa
NA TRBJ1-1 TRBV5-1 NA TGCGCCAGCAGCTTCCAGGGGACGGACACTGAAGCTTTCTTT CASSFQGTDTEAFF
NA TRBJ2-3 TRBV6-1 few TGTGCCAGCAACGTGGCGGAGATGGATACGCAGTATTTT CASNVAEMDTQYF
NA TRBJ1-1 TRBV29-1 NA TGCAGCGTTGGTCAGGGCCGGGACACTGAAGCTTTCTTT CSVGQGRDTEAFF
NA TRBJ1-2 TRBV7-9 once TGTGCCAGCAGCTTACCGGACACCGGTAACTATGGCTACACCTTC CASSLPDTGNYGYTF
NA TRBJ2-7 TRBV13 NA TGTGCCAGATGTAGTGGGTCTGGGACTGCCCCCTACGAGCAGTACTTC CARCSGSGTAPYEQYF
NA TRBJ2-3 TRBV6-1 NA TGTGCCAGCAGACCGGAGGTCCAGGCAGATACGCAGTATTTT CASRPEVQADTQYF
TRBD2 TRBJ2-5 TRBV30 NA TGTGCCTGGAGGGGGGGGCTAGCGGGCCAGACCCAGTACTTC CAWRGGLAGQTQYF
NA TRBJ2-2 TRBV19 NA TGTGCCAGTAGTATGTCAGGTACCGGGGAGCTGTTTTTT CASSMSGTGELFF
NA TRBJ2-5 TRBV4-1 NA TGCGCCAGCAGCCAAGGGGGGGTAATGTGGGAGACCCAGTACTTC CASSQGGVMWETQYF
TRBD1 TRBJ1-3 TRBV30 NA TGTGCCTGTCGACCGGGACAGGGAGTCTCTGGAAACACCATATATTTT CACRPGQGVSGNTIYF